The 28 T cell receptor beta chains below come from one sample, sequenced in a study of beta chain features in type 1 diabetes. Since all of the isolated RNA was reverse transcribed, expressed TCRB transcripts were what got sequenced. Clones were read by immunoSEQ multiplex PCR, and TCRdb kept only the in-frame ones, dropping some. The table lists 810,000 or so clones, 17% of them singletons, with 0.023% in the top ten. The source material was naive CD4+ T cells from blood. The receptors were gathered from a woman younger than 35 in good health.

This clone was seen a few times. The chain couples TRBV27 to TRBJ2-2; D remains ambiguous. The germline V gene has CDR1 MNHEY and CDR2 SMNVEV (reference sequence). Between the trimmed V and J ends, which lost 4 bases and 2 bases, there was a span of 8 bases. This CDR3 region has 14 residues. DNA for the CDR3: TGTGCCAGCAGTTCCTACTCAAACACCGGGGAGCTGTTTTTT. Protein product: CASSSYSNTGELFF.

This clone occurred a few times. The rearrangement links TRBV28 to TRBJ2-1, with TRBD2 matching over 8 bases. Germline V gene lookup returns CDR1 MDHEN and CDR2 SYDVKM. The V segment lost 2 bases and the J segment 6 bases; nucleotides outside the gene matches: 6. The CDR3 has 15 residues. CDR3: CASSLGLAARNEQFF. The CDR3 DNA is TGTGCCAGCAGTTTAGGACTAGCCGCACGCAATGAGCAGTTCTTC.

This clone was detected only a few times. V is TRBV27 and J is TRBJ2-1; 14 positions match TRBD2. J lost 8 bases, V lost 5 bases, and 2 bases had no gene match. The germline V gene has CDR1 MNHEY and CDR2 SMNVEV (reference sequence). The CDR3 length is 14 residues. This chain's CDR3 is CASSRTSGRYEQFF. The DNA of the CDR3 is TGTGCCAGCAGTCGGACTAGCGGGAGGTATGAGCAGTTCTTC.

This sequence joins TRBV6-1 and TRBJ1-2, with 9 bases identical to TRBD1. The V and J ends lost 1 base and 5 bases, in that order; junction bases with no gene match: 8. The germline V gene has CDR1 MNHNS and CDR2 SASEGT. The length of the CDR3 is 16 residues. CDR3 DNA: TGTGCCAGCAGTGAAGTGGGGACAGGGTTGGGGTATGGCTACACCTTC. This encodes CASSEVGTGLGYGYTF.

This chain joins TRBV9 and TRBJ1-4, with D possibly TRBD1 on 5 matching bases. V lost 0 bases and J lost 6, with 12 bases in between. Germline CDR1 reads SGDLS; CDR2 reads YYNGEE. The length of the CDR3 is 15 residues. The CDR3 nucleotides are TGTGCCAGCAGCGTAGGCAGGGCCGTTGATGAAAAACTGTTTTTT. Its protein product is CASSVGRAVDEKLFF.

The chain carries TRBV9 and TRBJ2-5; D gene ambiguous. Per the germline V gene, CDR1 is SGDLS and CDR2 is YYNGEE. Trimming stripped 0 bases from V and 5 bases from J, with 14 bases between. The CDR3 runs to 15 residues. CDR3 amino acids: CASSVAPSVRETQYF. The CDR3 nucleotides are TGTGCCAGCAGCGTAGCCCCTTCTGTCCGGGAGACCCAGTACTTC.

The chain employs TRBV7-2 and TRBJ2-7; D not resolved. This CDR3 comprises 13 residues. Germline V gives CDR1 SGHTA, CDR2 FQGNSA. V dropped 1 base and J dropped 2 bases, with 6 bases sitting between them. CDR3 protein: CASSLDATYEQYF. CDR3 coding DNA: TGTGCCAGCAGCTTAGATGCAACCTACGAGCAGTACTTC. Full variable domain (missing parts from reference TRBV7-2 and TRBJ2-7): GAGVSQSPSNKVTEKGKDVELRCDPISGHTALYWYRQSLGQGLEFLIYFQGNSAPDKSGLPSDRFSAERTGGSVSTLTIQRTQQEDSAVYLCASSLDATYEQYFGPGTRLTVT.

This clone came up a few times. The chain is built from TRBV28 and TRBJ2-5; no definite D call. Germline CDR1 reads MDHEN; CDR2 reads SYDVKM. Trimming removed 7 bases at V and 5 bases at J, with 8 bases between. CDR3 length equals 11 residues. The CDR3 DNA sequence: TGTGCCAGCAACTTCGCGGAGACCCAGTACTTC. The encoded protein is CASNFAETQYF.

The CDR3 sequence: CSVGSGRVSEQYF. CDR3 nucleotide sequence: TGCAGCGTTGGGAGCGGGAGGGTCTCCGAGCAGTACTTC. V usage is TRBV29-1 and J usage is TRBJ2-7, with 10 bases that match TRBD2. Germline V CDR1 and CDR2: SQVTM, ANQGSEA. V dropped 4 bases and J dropped 6; count of bases not matched to a gene: 6. The CDR3 runs 13 residues.

The chain joins TRBV7-9 to TRBJ2-7, with 8 bases fitting TRBD2. The CDR3 has 15 residues. With 5 bases clipped from V and 4 bases from J, the junction kept 10 bases outside the gene matches. Germline V gene lookup returns CDR1 SEHNR and CDR2 FQNEAQ (reference sequence). As DNA, the CDR3 is TGTGCCAGCAGCGGGACCGGGACTAGTGGTTACGAGCAGTACTTC. Translating gives CASSGTGTSGYEQYF.

This clone turned up a few times. The genes are TRBV18 and TRBJ1-3; the D is unclear. CDR3 length: 16 residues. Trimming cost V 6 bases and J 0 bases, with 15 bases left between them. Germline V gene data show CDR1 as KGHSH and CDR2 as LQKENI. The CDR3 loop reads CASSQNDPRSGNTIYF. The CDR3 DNA reads as TGTGCCAGCTCGCAAAACGATCCCCGCTCTGGAAACACCATATATTTT.

This clone was recorded once. The chain is built from TRBV28 and TRBJ1-1; D perhaps matches TRBD1 (6 bases). Germline assignment: CDR1 MDHEN and CDR2 SYDVKM. Trimming left V 6 bases short and J 9 bases short, with 23 bases between. The CDR3 loop spans 15 amino acids. The CDR3 DNA reads as TGTGCCAGCAGCCCTAGTTTGGGGGAGGGGGTTCAAGCTTTCTTT. Its protein product is CASSPSLGEGVQAFF.

The rearrangement uses TRBV4-2 and TRBJ1-2; D is unresolved. This CDR3 spans 14 amino acids. The V end lost 1 base, the J end lost 8 bases, and 14 bases lay between the germline ends. Germline-derived CDR1 and CDR2 are LGHNA and YNFKEQ. This CDR3 is CASSQGLGMGGYTF. In DNA form, the CDR3 reads TGTGCCAGCAGCCAAGGCCTGGGCATGGGGGGCTACACCTTC.

CDR3 sequence: CASSSTPRESLNEQFF. The CDR3 DNA reads as TGTGCCAGCAGCTCTACTCCTCGGGAGTCGCTCAATGAGCAGTTCTTC. The chain carries TRBV7-3 and TRBJ2-1; D is perhaps TRBD2 (6 bases). This CDR3 is built from 16 residues. V was trimmed by 4 bases and J by 6 bases, leaving 19 bases between them. Germline V gives CDR1 SGHTA, CDR2 FQGTGA.

This clone has just a few counts. The genes are TRBV7-3 and TRBJ2-1; 11 nucleotides agree with TRBD1. This CDR3 is 14 amino acids long. After removal of 2 bases from V and 8 bases from J, the junction contained 2 bases not matched to a gene. In germline, CDR1 is SGHTA, CDR2 FQGTGA. CDR3 protein: CASSLGTGGHEQFF. CDR3 in DNA: TGTGCCAGCAGCTTAGGGACAGGGGGTCATGAGCAGTTCTTC.

This clone was counted between two and nine times. This sequence joins TRBV7-2 and TRBJ2-5; D tentatively fits TRBD1 or TRBD2 (5 bases each). Gene TRBJ2-7 matches the end of the DNA better, so the J call may be wrong. The CDR3 has 15 residues. Germline V gene sequence: CDR1 SGHTA, CDR2 FQGNSA. CDR3 residues: CASSLSGDGSYEQYF. CDR3 DNA: TGTGCCAGCAGCTTATCCGGGGACGGCTCCTACGAGCAGTACTTC.

The rearrangement joins TRBV9 to TRBJ2-3, with TRBD2 matching over 10 bases. The CDR3 is made up of 16 amino acids. Germline CDR1 and CDR2: SGDLS and YYNGEE. V lost 0 bases, J lost 3 bases, and 4 bases stayed unmatched. The CDR3: CASSVDLAGVTDTQYF. The CDR3 DNA is TGTGCCAGCAGCGTAGACCTAGCGGGAGTGACAGATACGCAGTATTTT.

In this sample, this clone turned up a few times. The chain couples TRBV5-4 to TRBJ1-3; D is unclear. Trimming cost V 4 bases and J 2 bases, with 7 bases left between them. The CDR3 totals 13 residues. Germline values: CDR1 SGHNT, CDR2 YYREEE (reference sequence). For the CDR3, the DNA is TGTGCCAGCAGCACGGACGCTGGAAACACCATATATTTT. Its translation: CASSTDAGNTIYF.

This clone has a handful of counts. This chain connects TRBV28 to TRBJ2-3; 12 nucleotides align to TRBD2. The CDR3 consists of 17 residues. V shed 11 bases, J shed 1 base, and the junction held 13 bases outside the gene matches. Germline V gene data show CDR1 as MDHEN and CDR2 as SYDVKM. CDR3 DNA sequence: TGTGCCTCCGGACTAGCGGGAAAACAAGGGGGCACAGATACGCAGTATTTT. Translation gives CASGLAGKQGGTDTQYF.

The rearrangement links TRBV11-1 to TRBJ1-6; no reliable D call. Germline values: CDR1 SGHAT, CDR2 FQDESV (reference sequence). The germline V and J ends were trimmed by 5 bases and 5 bases, with 10 bases remaining between them. The CDR3 sequence is 14 residues long. CDR3 sequence (DNA): TGTGCCAGCAGCCCGGGTCCGAATAATTCACCCCTCCACTTT. It is translated as CASSPGPNNSPLHF.

V and J are TRBV27 and TRBJ2-6, with 9 positions matching TRBD1. The CDR3 contains 17 residues. After removal of 5 bases from V and 1 base from J, the junction contained 6 bases not matched to a gene. Germline lookup yields CDR1 MNHEY and CDR2 SMNVEV (reference sequence). CDR3 in DNA: TGTGCCAGCAGTGGAGGGACAGGGTCGTCTGGGGCCAACGTCCTGACTTTC. Its protein is CASSGGTGSSGANVLTF. The full variable domain, with the rest looked up from reference TRBV27 and TRBJ2-6, is EAQVTQNPRYLITVTGKKLTVTCSQNMNHEYMSWYRQDPGLGLRQIYYSMNVEVTDKGDVPEGYKVSRKEKRNFPLILESPSPNQTSLYFCASSGGTGSSGANVLTFGAGSRLTVL.

V and J are TRBV20-1 and TRBJ1-2, with unresolved D. Trimming pared 3 bases from V and 9 bases from J, leaving 5 bases between. This CDR3 has 9 residues. Germline assignment: CDR1 DFQATT and CDR2 SNEGSKA (reference sequence). In nucleotides, the CDR3 is TGCAGTGCTAGGGCTCGCTACACCTTC. Its translation is CSARARYTF.

The rearrangement links TRBV7-9 to TRBJ2-7; D is undetermined. V dropped 1 base and J dropped 4 bases, with 20 bases sitting between them. This CDR3 region has 17 residues. CDR1 SEHNR and CDR2 FQNEAQ come from the germline V gene (reference sequence). This chain's CDR3 is CASSLGRSTSHGYEQYF. In nucleotides, the CDR3 is TGTGCCAGCAGCTTAGGGCGCTCAACAAGCCACGGGTACGAGCAGTACTTC.

The gene calls are TRBV6-5 and TRBJ1-5, with D hard to call. V was cut by 6 bases and J by 1 base, with 10 bases left in between. The germline gives CDR1 MNHEY, CDR2 SVGAGI. This CDR3 has 14 amino acids. CDR3 DNA sequence: TGTGCCAGCAGGTTGGGGATCAGCAATCAGCCCCAGCATTTT. Its protein is CASRLGISNQPQHF.

The table lists this clone with a few counts. The gene calls are TRBV5-4 and TRBJ1-2; 9 nucleotides match TRBD1. Per germline, CDR1 SGHNT and CDR2 YYREEE (reference sequence). Trimming removed 4 bases from V and 12 bases from J; junction bases left unmatched: 7. The CDR3 consists of 12 residues. The CDR3 loop reads CASSRGQGQNTF. For the CDR3, the DNA is TGTGCCAGCAGCCGGGGACAGGGACAGAACACCTTC.

This sequence joins TRBV7-3 and TRBJ2-5; a possible D gene is TRBD2 (5 bases). The J call is in doubt because the DNA end fits TRBJ2-7 better. Germline CDR1 and CDR2: SGHTA and FQGTGA. The CDR3 totals 13 residues. In DNA, the CDR3 is TGTGCCAGCAGCTTAACTCCCGGGAACGAGCAGTACTTC. The encoded protein is CASSLTPGNEQYF.

V and J are TRBV6-5 and TRBJ2-5; the match to TRBD1 covers 7 bases. The CDR3 contains 14 residues. Germline V gene sequence: CDR1 MNHEY, CDR2 SVGAGI. Trimming removed 5 bases from V and 5 bases from J; junction bases left unmatched: 8. The CDR3 DNA is TGTGCCAGCAGTCAGACAGGGTTTAGGGAGACCCAGTACTTC. Residues: CASSQTGFRETQYF.

The V and J genes are TRBV2 and TRBJ2-5; 10 nucleotides line up with TRBD2. This CDR3 has 16 amino acids. The trim removed 3 bases at V and 5 bases at J, leaving 9 bases unmatched. The germline CDR1 and CDR2 sequences are SNHLY and FYNNEI. CDR3 protein: CASSDSLAGAGETQYF. The DNA for the CDR3 is TGTGCCAGCAGTGATTCCCTAGCGGGAGCGGGGGAGACCCAGTACTTC.